This T cell receptor beta chain was recovered during a study of early T cells in non-severe SARS-CoV-2 infection. Study overall: Chains from this unsorted whole-blood bulk RNA could not be paired. General study results and limits: VDJdb matching skewed toward anti-spike CD8 responses, missing private and CD4 specificities.

The germline V gene encodes CDR1 SGHAT and CDR2 FQNNGV. The CDR3 consists of 16 residues. V lost 0 bases, J lost 1 base, and 12 bases lay in between. This clonotype was counted only a few times. Its antigen is not identified. Individual cDNA molecules were tagged with unique molecular identifiers, the study reported. TCRdb used MiXCR to reprocess the 5' RACE reads, holding one entry per CDR3 protein. The sample has around 83,000 distinct CDR3 sequences, 9.5% to 15% seen once. J is TRBJ1-1 and V is TRBV11-2; the D is unclear. The sequence was obtained from an adult who was a healthcare worker with PCR-confirmed SARS-CoV-2 infection or an uninfected control (not recorded which). The specimen was whole blood, collected at baseline. The CDR3 nucleotides read TGTGCCAGCAGCTTAGATCAAGTCAGTAGGAACACTGAAGCTTTCTTT. Residues: CASSLDQVSRNTEAFF.